This TCR beta chain was identified during a study of CD8 T cells in Susac syndrome. It was with random hexamers that about 0.45 to 1 ug RNA was reverse transcribed. Across 54 Vbeta and 13 Jbeta, immunoSEQ multiplex PCR amplified TCR beta CDR3. TCRdb called the immunoSEQ multiplex PCR reads again in MiXCR, with one record for every CDR3 protein. The data show 130,000 to 150,000 distinct CDR3 sequences, nearly 95% seen once. The CDR3 spans 13 residues. The ends lost 3 bases at V and 5 bases at J; junction bases unmatched: 4. The germline V gene encodes CDR1 SGHDT and CDR2 YYEEEE. Sequencing of TCR beta was performed on blood CD8+ and CD4+ T cells. FACS enriched CD8+ TEMRA cells, while bulk CD8+ and CD4+ were negatively isolated.

This clonotype was sampled from a human donor in good health. The chain uses TRBV5-6 and TRBJ2-7; 8 nucleotides match TRBD2. The sequenced material came from CD8+ T cells from PBMCs. CDR3 sequence: CASSSAGGDEQYF. DNA for the CDR3: TGTGCCAGCAGCTCGGCGGGGGGCGACGAGCAGTACTTC.